This is a list of T cell receptor beta chains from one sample in a study of T cells after yellow fever vaccination. MiXCR, applied by TCRdb to the 5' RACE reads, yields one record per CDR3 protein. The sample has roughly 500,000 distinct CDR3 sequences, about 19% seen once. The specimen was PBMCs, collected 15 days after the yellow fever booster vaccination. The receptor source for this set is a man aged 25 to 40 who received the YFV17D yellow fever vaccine. CDR3s include the opening cysteine and the closing phenylalanine or tryptophan. D genes are given only for firm matches. Not all rows give a size; the values are once, few, many and, for expanded clones, a class.

d_call: -; j_call: TRBJ2-3; v_call: TRBV19; clone_size: few; cdr3_length: 16; cdr3_aa: CASRPSERGFTDTQYF; cdr3_nt: TGTGCCAGTAGACCCTCTGAGAGGGGCTTCACAGATACGCAGTATTTT
d_call: -; j_call: TRBJ2-1; v_call: TRBV7-8; clone_size: -; cdr3_length: 15; cdr3_aa: CASSLSGTRGREQFF; cdr3_nt: TGTGCCAGCAGCTTATCGGGAACCAGGGGACGGGAGCAGTTCTTC
d_call: -; j_call: TRBJ2-3; v_call: TRBV12-3/TRBV12-4; clone_size: few; cdr3_length: 17; cdr3_aa: CASSRAGDDIWHDTQYF; cdr3_nt: TGTGCCAGCAGCCGGGCCGGTGACGATATTTGGCACGATACGCAGTATTTT
d_call: -; j_call: TRBJ2-6; v_call: TRBV15; clone_size: few; cdr3_length: 15; cdr3_aa: CATSTDNSGANVLTF; cdr3_nt: TGTGCCACCAGCACCGACAACTCTGGGGCCAACGTCCTGACTTTC
d_call: -; j_call: TRBJ2-1; v_call: TRBV20-1; clone_size: few; cdr3_length: 13; cdr3_aa: CSASGSRYNEQFF; cdr3_nt: TGCAGTGCTAGCGGGAGTAGGTACAATGAGCAGTTCTTC
d_call: -; j_call: TRBJ1-4; v_call: TRBV25-1; clone_size: few; cdr3_length: 15; cdr3_aa: CASSRPGHINEKLFF; cdr3_nt: TGTGCCAGCAGTCGTCCGGGACACATAAATGAAAAACTGTTTTTT
d_call: -; j_call: TRBJ1-3; v_call: TRBV12-3/TRBV12-4; clone_size: many; cdr3_length: 12; cdr3_aa: CASRMQGNTIYF; cdr3_nt: TGTGCCAGCAGGATGCAGGGAAACACCATATATTTT
d_call: -; j_call: TRBJ2-1; v_call: TRBV5-1; clone_size: many; cdr3_length: 15; cdr3_aa: CASSLDFPVYNEQFF; cdr3_nt: TGCGCCAGCAGCTTGGACTTTCCTGTCTACAATGAGCAGTTCTTC
d_call: -; j_call: TRBJ2-7; v_call: TRBV18; clone_size: few; cdr3_length: 14; cdr3_aa: CASSPGVGNYEQYF; cdr3_nt: TGTGCCAGCTCACCAGGTGTTGGGAACTACGAGCAGTACTTC
d_call: TRBD1; j_call: TRBJ1-5; v_call: TRBV18; clone_size: -; cdr3_length: 17; cdr3_aa: CASSPPRGQGANQPQHF; cdr3_nt: TGTGCCAGCTCACCACCGAGGGGACAGGGGGCCAATCAGCCCCAGCATTTT
d_call: TRBD2; j_call: TRBJ2-1; v_call: TRBV6-1; clone_size: -; cdr3_length: 17; cdr3_aa: CASSQGGLAGGHNEQFF; cdr3_nt: TGTGCCAGCAGCCAGGGGGGACTAGCGGGAGGCCACAATGAGCAGTTCTTC
d_call: TRBD1; j_call: TRBJ2-2; v_call: TRBV5-1; clone_size: -; cdr3_length: 13; cdr3_aa: CASTDRAVGELFF; cdr3_nt: TGCGCCAGCACCGACAGGGCGGTCGGGGAGCTGTTTTTT
d_call: -; j_call: TRBJ2-7; v_call: TRBV29-1; clone_size: many; cdr3_length: 12; cdr3_aa: CSARGQFYEQYF; cdr3_nt: TGCAGCGCTAGAGGACAGTTCTACGAGCAGTACTTC
d_call: -; j_call: TRBJ2-3; v_call: TRBV7-2; clone_size: -; cdr3_length: 12; cdr3_aa: CASSPGTYTQYF; cdr3_nt: TGTGCCAGCAGCCCAGGGACTTATACGCAGTATTTT
d_call: -; j_call: TRBJ2-3; v_call: TRBV20-1; clone_size: -; cdr3_length: 14; cdr3_aa: CSARGGFPTDTQYF; cdr3_nt: TGCAGTGCTAGAGGGGGCTTCCCCACAGATACGCAGTATTTT
d_call: -; j_call: TRBJ1-4; v_call: TRBV3-1; clone_size: few; cdr3_length: 15; cdr3_aa: CASSHRRAFNEKLFF; cdr3_nt: TGTGCCAGCAGCCACCGCCGTGCTTTTAATGAAAAACTGTTTTTT
d_call: TRBD2; j_call: TRBJ2-3; v_call: TRBV7-6; clone_size: -; cdr3_length: 15; cdr3_aa: CASSPTAGVADTQYF; cdr3_nt: TGTGCCAGCAGCCCGACAGCGGGAGTGGCAGATACGCAGTATTTT
d_call: TRBD2; j_call: TRBJ2-7; v_call: TRBV7-2; clone_size: few; cdr3_length: 15; cdr3_aa: CASSSGLADRYEQYF; cdr3_nt: TGTGCCAGCAGCTCGGGACTAGCGGACCGTTACGAGCAGTACTTC
d_call: TRBD1; j_call: TRBJ2-5; v_call: TRBV18; clone_size: few; cdr3_length: 14; cdr3_aa: CASEPGTDQETQYF; cdr3_nt: TGTGCCAGCGAACCCGGGACAGACCAAGAGACCCAGTACTTC
d_call: TRBD2; j_call: TRBJ2-2; v_call: TRBV29-1; clone_size: -; cdr3_length: 15; cdr3_aa: CSVTTSGRYTGELFF; cdr3_nt: TGCAGCGTTACGACTAGCGGGAGGTACACCGGGGAGCTGTTTTTT
d_call: -; j_call: TRBJ2-2; v_call: TRBV29-1; clone_size: few; cdr3_length: 13; cdr3_aa: CSVGQANTGELFF; cdr3_nt: TGCAGCGTTGGACAGGCCAACACCGGGGAGCTGTTTTTT
d_call: -; j_call: TRBJ1-6; v_call: TRBV27; clone_size: few; cdr3_length: 15; cdr3_aa: CASSLGAGFHSPLHF; cdr3_nt: TGTGCCAGCAGTTTAGGGGCAGGGTTCCATTCACCCCTCCACTTT
d_call: TRBD1; j_call: TRBJ1-1; v_call: TRBV5-4; clone_size: -; cdr3_length: 16; cdr3_aa: CASSLGTGRMGTEAFF; cdr3_nt: TGTGCCAGCAGCTTGGGGACAGGGAGGATGGGTACTGAAGCTTTCTTT
d_call: -; j_call: TRBJ1-2; v_call: TRBV21-1; clone_size: many; cdr3_length: 13; cdr3_aa: CASSKIRGSGYTF; cdr3_nt: TGTGCCAGCAGCAAAATCAGGGGTAGTGGCTACACCTTC
d_call: -; j_call: TRBJ2-7; v_call: TRBV6-5; clone_size: -; cdr3_length: 14; cdr3_aa: CASSFLSGRSEQYF; cdr3_nt: TGTGCCAGCAGTTTCCTCTCCGGGCGTTCCGAGCAGTACTTC
d_call: -; j_call: TRBJ2-3; v_call: TRBV14; clone_size: few; cdr3_length: 11; cdr3_aa: CASSQDVTQYF; cdr3_nt: TGTGCCAGCAGCCAAGACGTCACGCAGTATTTT
d_call: -; j_call: TRBJ2-5; v_call: TRBV12-3/TRBV12-4; clone_size: few; cdr3_length: 15; cdr3_aa: CASSMNSGPQETQYF; cdr3_nt: TGTGCCAGCAGTATGAATAGCGGCCCCCAAGAGACCCAGTACTTC
d_call: TRBD2; j_call: TRBJ2-6; v_call: TRBV29-1; clone_size: -; cdr3_length: 18; cdr3_aa: CSLKVYSGRAPGANVLTF; cdr3_nt: TGCAGCTTGAAGGTTTATAGCGGGAGGGCGCCAGGGGCCAACGTCCTGACTTTC
d_call: -; j_call: TRBJ2-2; v_call: TRBV7-8; clone_size: -; cdr3_length: 14; cdr3_aa: CASSWGPNTGELFF; cdr3_nt: TGTGCCAGCAGTTGGGGGCCGAACACCGGGGAGCTGTTTTTT
d_call: TRBD1; j_call: TRBJ2-7; v_call: TRBV20-1; clone_size: few; cdr3_length: 15; cdr3_aa: CSARPMGQGKVEQYF; cdr3_nt: TGCAGTGCCAGACCAATGGGACAGGGGAAAGTGGAGCAGTACTTC
d_call: TRBD2; j_call: TRBJ2-7; v_call: TRBV7-9; clone_size: -; cdr3_length: 15; cdr3_aa: CASSRGLAEYLVQYF; cdr3_nt: TGTGCCAGCAGCAGGGGACTAGCGGAATACTTGGTGCAGTACTTC
d_call: TRBD1; j_call: TRBJ2-1; v_call: TRBV12-3/TRBV12-4; clone_size: many; cdr3_length: 15; cdr3_aa: CASSSGTGSFNEQFF; cdr3_nt: TGTGCCAGCAGTTCAGGGACAGGGTCCTTCAATGAGCAGTTCTTC
d_call: -; j_call: TRBJ2-7; v_call: TRBV4-2; clone_size: once; cdr3_length: 15; cdr3_aa: CASSLGGDRSHEQYF; cdr3_nt: TGTGCCAGCAGCCTGGGTGGTGATAGGTCCCACGAGCAGTACTTC
d_call: -; j_call: TRBJ2-1; v_call: TRBV20-1; clone_size: few; cdr3_length: 12; cdr3_aa: CSARDRGYEQFF; cdr3_nt: TGCAGTGCTAGAGATCGTGGGTATGAGCAGTTCTTC
d_call: TRBD2; j_call: TRBJ2-5; v_call: TRBV6-5; clone_size: -; cdr3_length: 17; cdr3_aa: CASRLTSGRWLAETQYF; cdr3_nt: TGTGCCAGCAGATTGACTAGCGGGAGATGGTTAGCAGAGACCCAGTACTTC
d_call: -; j_call: TRBJ2-3; v_call: TRBV29-1; clone_size: -; cdr3_length: 13; cdr3_aa: CSVDGDRADTQYF; cdr3_nt: TGCAGCGTTGATGGGGATCGAGCAGATACGCAGTATTTT
d_call: -; j_call: TRBJ2-7; v_call: TRBV6-2/TRBV6-3; clone_size: once; cdr3_length: 15; cdr3_aa: CASSPEPGRKHEQYF; cdr3_nt: TGTGCCAGCAGTCCTGAACCGGGACGGAAACACGAGCAGTACTTC
d_call: -; j_call: TRBJ2-2; v_call: TRBV5-1; clone_size: -; cdr3_length: 17; cdr3_aa: CASSDLLVAPNTGELFF; cdr3_nt: TGCGCCAGCAGCGACCTACTAGTGGCCCCCAACACCGGGGAGCTGTTTTTT
d_call: TRBD2; j_call: TRBJ2-1; v_call: TRBV9; clone_size: -; cdr3_length: 16; cdr3_aa: CASSVVGTSGHNEQFF; cdr3_nt: TGTGCCAGCAGCGTAGTCGGGACTAGCGGGCACAATGAGCAGTTCTTC
d_call: TRBD2; j_call: TRBJ2-7; v_call: TRBV12-3/TRBV12-4; clone_size: -; cdr3_length: 15; cdr3_aa: CASSFGTSGAHEQYF; cdr3_nt: TGTGCCAGCAGTTTTGGTACTAGCGGGGCCCACGAGCAGTACTTC
d_call: TRBD1; j_call: TRBJ1-5; v_call: TRBV7-9; clone_size: -; cdr3_length: 15; cdr3_aa: CASSLGSRGNQPQHF; cdr3_nt: TGTGCCAGCAGCTTAGGGTCCAGGGGGAATCAGCCCCAGCATTTT
d_call: -; j_call: TRBJ2-2; v_call: TRBV20-1; clone_size: few; cdr3_length: 15; cdr3_aa: CSAYDKGPDTGELFF; cdr3_nt: TGCAGTGCTTACGACAAGGGCCCGGACACCGGGGAGCTGTTTTTT
d_call: TRBD1; j_call: TRBJ2-3; v_call: TRBV12-3/TRBV12-4; clone_size: -; cdr3_length: 16; cdr3_aa: CASSNRAGGSTDTQYF; cdr3_nt: TGTGCCAGCAGTAATAGGGCAGGGGGTAGCACAGATACGCAGTATTTT
d_call: TRBD1; j_call: TRBJ2-5; v_call: TRBV29-1; clone_size: few; cdr3_length: 14; cdr3_aa: CSVLGTGAGETQYF; cdr3_nt: TGCAGCGTTCTAGGGACAGGGGCAGGAGAGACCCAGTACTTC
d_call: -; j_call: TRBJ2-2; v_call: TRBV20-1; clone_size: few; cdr3_length: 13; cdr3_aa: CSARDRGAGELFF; cdr3_nt: TGCAGTGCTAGAGATAGAGGGGCCGGGGAGCTGTTTTTT
d_call: -; j_call: TRBJ2-7; v_call: TRBV12-3/TRBV12-4; clone_size: few; cdr3_length: 13; cdr3_aa: CASSRDAQSEQYF; cdr3_nt: TGTGCCAGCAGCCGGGACGCCCAGAGTGAGCAGTACTTC
d_call: -; j_call: TRBJ1-1; v_call: TRBV6-5; clone_size: few; cdr3_length: 15; cdr3_aa: CASSYSGNKNTEAFF; cdr3_nt: TGTGCCAGCAGTTACTCAGGGAACAAGAACACTGAAGCTTTCTTT
d_call: TRBD2; j_call: TRBJ2-7; v_call: TRBV20-1; clone_size: -; cdr3_length: 14; cdr3_aa: CSARSGTRRDEQYF; cdr3_nt: TGCAGTGCTAGAAGCGGGACTCGGAGGGACGAGCAGTACTTC
d_call: TRBD1; j_call: TRBJ2-3; v_call: TRBV18; clone_size: few; cdr3_length: 16; cdr3_aa: CASSHGQGGGTDTQYF; cdr3_nt: TGTGCCAGCTCACACGGACAGGGTGGCGGCACAGATACGCAGTATTTT
d_call: TRBD2; j_call: TRBJ2-3; v_call: TRBV14; clone_size: few; cdr3_length: 15; cdr3_aa: CASSRGLAGSGTQYF; cdr3_nt: TGTGCCAGCAGCCGGGGACTAGCGGGGAGTGGGACGCAGTATTTT
d_call: -; j_call: TRBJ2-1; v_call: TRBV5-6; clone_size: few; cdr3_length: 17; cdr3_aa: CASTLSTFFSSYNEQFF; cdr3_nt: TGTGCCAGCACCCTCTCGACTTTTTTCAGCTCCTACAATGAGCAGTTCTTC
d_call: -; j_call: TRBJ2-2; v_call: TRBV5-4; clone_size: few; cdr3_length: 18; cdr3_aa: CASSLGGRRETNTGELFF; cdr3_nt: TGTGCCAGCAGCTTGGGGGGAAGGCGGGAAACGAACACCGGGGAGCTGTTTTTT
d_call: -; j_call: TRBJ2-7; v_call: TRBV29-1; clone_size: -; cdr3_length: 11; cdr3_aa: CSVNKFDEQYF; cdr3_nt: TGCAGCGTGAATAAGTTCGACGAGCAGTACTTC
d_call: -; j_call: TRBJ2-3; v_call: TRBV1; clone_size: -; cdr3_length: 19; cdr3_aa: CTSSQAGTSGRASTDTQYF; cdr3_nt: TGCACCAGCAGCCAAGCCGGGACTAGCGGGAGGGCTAGCACAGATACGCAGTATTTT